The 27 T cell receptor beta chains in this list originate from one sample, sequenced in a study of post-analysis software for immune sequencing data. Study-level findings and limits: Several TRBV segments (TRBV5-6, TRBV5-1 and TRBV20-1 among them) occurred more frequently in patients than in controls.

The library was made from cDNA and included unique molecular identifiers. From the PCR reads, TCRdb called clonotypes with MiXCR, one entry per CDR3 protein. The sample holds roughly 650,000 distinct CDR3 sequences; roughly three fifths are singletons and the top ten take about 11%. Their specific antigens are unknown. The sequenced sample was blood. Every receptor here comes from a girl aged 2-15 years with multiple sclerosis.

The chain carries TRBV5-1 and TRBJ2-3, with 8 positions matching TRBD1. Germline V lookup: CDR1 SGHRS, CDR2 YFSETQ. CDR3 length: 19 residues. With V trimmed by 0 bases and J by 0 bases, 12 bases remained unmatched. Here the CDR3 reads CASSLEAGGRGTSTDTQYF. In DNA, the CDR3 is TGCGCCAGCAGCTTGGAGGCAGGGGGCCGTGGGACTAGCACAGATACGCAGTATTTT.

This clonotype was seen a handful of times. The rearrangement uses TRBV6-5 and TRBJ2-3; 10 bases align to TRBD1. CDR3 length: 15 residues. Trimming cost V 4 bases and J 4 bases; bases outside gene matches: 5. The V gene's germline CDR1 is MNHEY and CDR2 SVGAGI. The CDR3 coding sequence is TGTGCCAGCAGTTGCCGGACAGGGGGACCAGATACGCAGTATTTT. It specifies CASSCRTGGPDTQYF.

The rearrangement joins TRBV29-1 to TRBJ2-5; 7 nucleotides line up with TRBD1. The V gene end was trimmed by 7 bases and the J gene end by 3 bases; junction bases not matched to a gene: 5. This CDR3 contains 12 residues. CDR1 SQVTM and CDR2 ANQGSEA come from the germline V gene. The CDR3 bases are TGCAGCGCCGGGGACAGAGAAGAGACCCAGTACTTC. Its protein is CSAGDREETQYF.

This sequence joins TRBV12-3 or TRBV12-4 and TRBJ1-1; TRBD1 aligns across 8 bases. CDR3 length: 15 residues. Losses at the gene ends were 3 bases for V and 4 bases for J; bases not matched to a gene: 7. The CDR3 DNA is TGTGCCAGCAGTTTGACCCCAACAGGGGGCACTGAAGCTTTCTTT. This gives the protein CASSLTPTGGTEAFF.

The V and J genes are TRBV5-5 and TRBJ2-7; no definite D call. The germline gives CDR1 SGHKS, CDR2 YYEKEE (reference sequence). CDR3 size: 15 residues. V was clipped by 0 bases and J by 3 bases, with 13 bases between them. The DNA of the CDR3 is TGTGCCAGCAGCTTGGAACGGACGTTTGACTACGAGCAGTACTTC. This encodes CASSLERTFDYEQYF.

The V gene is TRBV29-1, the J gene TRBJ1-2; 7 bases are a match to TRBD1. The germline gives CDR1 SQVTM, CDR2 ANQGSEA. After removal of 3 bases from V and 2 bases from J, the junction contained 12 bases not matched to a gene. This CDR3 is 16 amino acids long. CDR3 in DNA: TGCAGCGTTGATAGGACAGGAGAAAAACCCAACTATGGCTACACCTTC. Protein product: CSVDRTGEKPNYGYTF.

This clonotype was picked up a small number of times. The chain couples TRBV5-1 to TRBJ1-2; 9 bases are a match to TRBD1. CDR1 and CDR2 from the germline V gene are SGHRS and YFSETQ. The length of the CDR3 is 15 residues. Unmatched junction bases numbered 6, after V lost 2 bases and J lost 4 bases. This CDR3 reads CASSFGDRDGYGYTF. Here the CDR3 DNA reads TGCGCCAGCAGCTTCGGGGACAGGGATGGCTATGGCTACACCTTC.

The chain recombines TRBV20-1 with TRBJ2-3, with 9 bases identical to TRBD2. The germline V gene has CDR1 DFQATT and CDR2 SNEGSKA (reference sequence). Trimming cost V 6 bases and J 4 bases; bases outside gene matches: 11. The CDR3 has 15 residues. CDR3 sequence: CSAGRAGGSSDTQYF. CDR3 in DNA: TGCAGTGCCGGGCGCGCGGGAGGGAGCTCAGATACGCAGTATTTT.

The V gene is TRBV6-2 or TRBV6-3, the J gene TRBJ2-4; 11 bases line up with TRBD2. Germline-derived CDR1 and CDR2 are MNHEY and SVGEGT. The CDR3 length is 17 residues. The V segment lost 6 bases and the J segment 1 base; nucleotides outside the gene matches: 8. CDR3 amino acids: CASSRRLAGSAKNIQYF. The CDR3 region has the DNA TGTGCCAGCAGCCGGCGACTAGCGGGGTCCGCCAAAAACATTCAGTACTTC.

The genes are TRBV20-1 and TRBJ2-1, with 13 bases aligning to TRBD2. V was pared by 6 bases and J by 7 bases, with 9 bases of the junction left unmatched. The CDR3 length is 15 residues. The V gene's germline CDR1 is DFQATT and CDR2 SNEGSKA (reference sequence). The CDR3 reads CSAPRLAGGGNEQFF. DNA of the CDR3: TGCAGTGCGCCCAGACTAGCGGGGGGTGGGAATGAGCAGTTCTTC.

CDR3 loop: CSASGEAGARTDTQYF. The CDR3 DNA is TGCAGTGCCTCAGGGGAAGCGGGAGCGCGGACAGATACGCAGTATTTT. The chain is built from TRBV20-1 and TRBJ2-3; 8 bases are shared with TRBD2. Germline CDR1 reads DFQATT; CDR2 reads SNEGSKA (reference sequence). With 6 bases clipped from V and 3 bases from J, the junction kept 14 bases outside the gene matches. CDR3 length equals 16 residues.

The rearrangement joins TRBV15 to TRBJ2-3; D is uncertain. The CDR3 has 15 residues. Between the trimmed V and J ends, which lost 5 bases and 6 bases, there was a span of 18 bases. From germline, CDR1 is LNHNV and CDR2 YYDKDF (reference sequence). This chain's CDR3 is CATSQAGQIMDTQYF. CDR3 nucleotide sequence: TGTGCCACCAGCCAAGCAGGTCAAATCATGGATACGCAGTATTTT. The full variable domain, rest sourced from reference TRBV15 and TRBJ2-3, is DAMVIQNPRYQVTQFGKPVTLSCSQTLNHNVMYWYQQKSSQAPKLLFHYYDKDFNNEADTPDNFQSRRPNTSFCFLDIRSPGLGDTAMYLCATSQAGQIMDTQYFGPGTRLTVL.

The rearrangement links TRBV6-1 to TRBJ2-3; TRBD1 might be the D (6 bases). CDR3 length equals 15 residues. Germline CDR1 MNHNS, CDR2 SASEGT. Trimming removed 3 bases at V and 3 bases at J, with 13 bases between. The CDR3 nucleotides are TGTGCCAGCAGTGATATACAGGGCTTTACAGATACGCAGTATTTT. The encoded protein is CASSDIQGFTDTQYF.

The chain combines TRBV5-1 with TRBJ2-3; a weak D match, TRBD1 (5 bases). Germline lookup yields CDR1 SGHRS and CDR2 YFSETQ. CDR3 size: 15 residues. The ends were cut back, 0 bases at V and 0 bases at J, with 8 bases in the middle. CDR3 nucleotides: TGCGCCAGCAGCTTGGGCAGGGCGAGCACAGATACGCAGTATTTT. It is translated as CASSLGRASTDTQYF.

The CDR3 is CASSLARRERNEQFF. The CDR3 DNA is TGCGCCAGCAGCTTGGCTCGTAGGGAAAGAAATGAGCAGTTCTTC. The rearrangement joins TRBV5-1 to TRBJ2-1; D call uncertain. The CDR3 has 15 amino acids. Trimming took 0 bases from V and 7 from J, leaving 14 bases between them. Germline CDR1 and CDR2: SGHRS and YFSETQ.

This clonotype was seen a few times. The gene calls are TRBV18 and TRBJ2-4; no firm D call. The last part of the DNA fits TRBJ2-5 better; the J call may be wrong. Germline loops: CDR1 KGHSH, CDR2 LQKENI. This CDR3 contains 13 residues. CDR3 amino acids: CASSPRSRETQYF. The CDR3 DNA reads as TGTGCCAGCTCACCACGTTCTCGGGAGACCCAGTACTTC.

J is TRBJ1-1 and V is TRBV29-1; TRBD1 matches at 11 bases. Germline trimming cut 6 bases from V and 1 base from J; bases unmatched to any gene: 4. Germline CDR1 SQVTM, CDR2 ANQGSEA. The CDR3 extends over 14 amino acids. DNA for the CDR3: TGCAGCGTCTCGGGACAGGGGGGGAACACTGAAGCTTTCTTT. Its protein product is CSVSGQGGNTEAFF. Based on the CDR3 plus reference TRBV29-1 and TRBJ1-1, the full variable domain is SAVISQKPSRDICQRGTSLTIQCQVDSQVTMMFWYRQQPGQSLTLIATANQGSEATYESGFVIDKFPISRPNLTFSTLTVSNMSPEDSSIYLCSVSGQGGNTEAFFGQGTRLTVV.

Only one count was recorded for this clonotype. DNA for the CDR3: TGTGCCACCGCCCAGGAGGGGACGGGAATTGGCTACACCTTC. It translates to CATAQEGTGIGYTF. This sequence joins TRBV10-3 and TRBJ1-2; possible D gene TRBD1, 5 bases. Trimming cost V 10 bases and J 7 bases, with 22 bases left between them. The CDR3 covers 14 residues. Germline CDR1 ENHRY, CDR2 SYGVKD.

This chain connects TRBV4-3 to TRBJ2-1; D gene unclear. Trimming stripped 0 bases from V and 2 bases from J, with 8 bases between. There are 15 residues in the CDR3. Germline CDR1 and CDR2: LGHNA and YSLEER. Written as DNA, the CDR3 is TGCGCCAGCAGCCAAGATGGGAATACCTACAATGAGCAGTTCTTC. Translating gives CASSQDGNTYNEQFF.

The chain uses TRBV7-2 and TRBJ2-5, with D possibly matching TRBD2 (6 bases). The V gene lost 3 bases and the J gene lost 5 bases, with 10 bases spanning the gap. From germline, CDR1 is SGHTA and CDR2 FQGNSA. This CDR3 contains 13 residues. The CDR3 DNA is TGTGCCAGCAGCTTTGCGGGGCGGGAGACCCAGTACTTC. It is translated as CASSFAGRETQYF. The whole variable domain, remainder taken from reference TRBV7-2 and TRBJ2-5, is GAGVSQSPSNKVTEKGKDVELRCDPISGHTALYWYRQSLGQGLEFLIYFQGNSAPDKSGLPSDRFSAERTGGSVSTLTIQRTQQEDSAVYLCASSFAGRETQYFGPGTRLLVL.

V usage is TRBV7-2 and J usage is TRBJ1-2, with TRBD1 identical over 11 bases. The germline CDR1 and CDR2 sequences are SGHTA and FQGNSA. Trimming took 5 bases from V and 7 from J; bases not matched to a gene: 9. The CDR3 is 15 amino acids. This chain's CDR3 is CASSLPDRGQSGYTF. As DNA, the CDR3 is TGTGCCAGCAGCCTTCCGGACAGGGGGCAATCTGGCTACACCTTC.

This rearrangement joins TRBV12-3 or TRBV12-4 to TRBJ2-1; TRBD2 might be the D (5 bases). Trimming shortened V by 3 bases and J by 8 bases, and 8 bases separated the two germline ends. The CDR3 runs to 12 residues. The CDR3 sequence is CASSFRADEQFF. The DNA for the CDR3 is TGTGCCAGCAGTTTCCGAGCGGATGAGCAGTTCTTC.

The chain is built from TRBV4-1 and TRBJ2-7; 8 nucleotides align to TRBD1. V was pared by 5 bases and J by 4 bases, with 10 bases of the junction left unmatched. This CDR3 contains 15 residues. From germline, CDR1 is MGHRA and CDR2 YSYEKL. CDR3 residues: CASSFAGTGNYEQYF. The CDR3 nucleotides read TGCGCCAGCAGCTTTGCCGGGACAGGCAATTACGAGCAGTACTTC.

The V call is TRBV7-2, the J call TRBJ2-1, with TRBD1 identical over 8 bases. Germline V lookup: CDR1 SGHTA, CDR2 FQGNSA. The CDR3 has 15 residues. The ends lost 1 base at V and 9 bases at J; junction bases unmatched: 8. The DNA of the CDR3 is TGTGCCAGCAGCTTAGAAGGACAGGGCCTGGGTGAGCAGTTCTTC. It specifies CASSLEGQGLGEQFF.

This sequence joins TRBV2 and TRBJ1-4, with 9 bases fitting TRBD1. The germline V gene has CDR1 SNHLY and CDR2 FYNNEI. The CDR3 spans 16 residues. Unmatched junction bases numbered 11, after V lost 6 bases and J lost 6 bases. CDR3 sequence (DNA): TGTGCCAGCAGCAGAAACCCGACAGGGGGGTATGAAAAACTGTTTTTT. It translates to CASSRNPTGGYEKLFF.

This clonotype was observed at least ten times. One end of the junction fails to match germline, which may point to a read error. The CDR3 DNA reads TGTGCCAGCAGCTTAGGACTAGCGGGAAACAATGAGCAGTTCTTC. Amino acid sequence: CASSLGLAGNNEQFF. V is TRBV5-1 and J is TRBJ2-1; 12 bases line up with TRBD2. The CDR3 length is 15 residues. The V gene's germline CDR1 is SGHRS and CDR2 YFSETQ.

V gene TRBV12-3 or TRBV12-4 combines with J gene TRBJ1-2, with TRBD1 identical over 7 bases. The V and J ends lost 3 bases and 7 bases, in that order; junction bases with no gene match: 14. The length of the CDR3 is 16 residues. This CDR3 is CASSFGEAGGYGGYTF. In DNA form, the CDR3 reads TGTGCCAGCAGTTTCGGGGAGGCAGGGGGATATGGTGGCTACACCTTC.